The source of this TCR beta chain is a study of ipilimumab plus nivolumab after autologous stem cell transplantation. TCRdb's copy holds only in-frame clones and misses some; the assay was immunoSEQ multiplex PCR. The table shows just over 40,000 clones, with 85% to 95% occurring only once. Germline lookup yields CDR1 MNHEY and CDR2 SVGAGI. Trimming shortened V by 0 bases and J by 4 bases, and 15 bases separated the two germline ends. This CDR3 comprises 16 residues. The material sequenced was PBMCs, taken in a trial of ipilimumab plus nivolumab as post-transplant consolidation. V and J are TRBV6-5 and TRBJ2-5, with D possibly TRBD2 on 5 matching bases. This clonotype was sampled from a male donor with multiple myeloma. The CDR3 nucleotides are TGTGCCAGCAGTTACTCGTTTTCCGGGGTTCGAGAGACCCAGTACTTC. This sequence encodes CASSYSFSGVRETQYF.